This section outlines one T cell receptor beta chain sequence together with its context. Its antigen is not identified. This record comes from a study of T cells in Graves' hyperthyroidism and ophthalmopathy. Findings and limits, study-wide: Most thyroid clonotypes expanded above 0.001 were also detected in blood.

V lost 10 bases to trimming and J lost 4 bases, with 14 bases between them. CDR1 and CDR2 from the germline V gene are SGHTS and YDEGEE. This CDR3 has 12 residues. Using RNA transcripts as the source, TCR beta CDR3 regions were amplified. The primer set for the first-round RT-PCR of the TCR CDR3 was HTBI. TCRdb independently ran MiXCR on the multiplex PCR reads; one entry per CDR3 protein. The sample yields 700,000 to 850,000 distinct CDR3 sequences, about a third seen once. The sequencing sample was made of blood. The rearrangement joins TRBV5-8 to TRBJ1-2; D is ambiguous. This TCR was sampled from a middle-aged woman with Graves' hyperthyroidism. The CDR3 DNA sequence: TGTGCCCTGGGCAGGAGTGGCTATGGCTACACCTTC. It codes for CALGRSGYGYTF.